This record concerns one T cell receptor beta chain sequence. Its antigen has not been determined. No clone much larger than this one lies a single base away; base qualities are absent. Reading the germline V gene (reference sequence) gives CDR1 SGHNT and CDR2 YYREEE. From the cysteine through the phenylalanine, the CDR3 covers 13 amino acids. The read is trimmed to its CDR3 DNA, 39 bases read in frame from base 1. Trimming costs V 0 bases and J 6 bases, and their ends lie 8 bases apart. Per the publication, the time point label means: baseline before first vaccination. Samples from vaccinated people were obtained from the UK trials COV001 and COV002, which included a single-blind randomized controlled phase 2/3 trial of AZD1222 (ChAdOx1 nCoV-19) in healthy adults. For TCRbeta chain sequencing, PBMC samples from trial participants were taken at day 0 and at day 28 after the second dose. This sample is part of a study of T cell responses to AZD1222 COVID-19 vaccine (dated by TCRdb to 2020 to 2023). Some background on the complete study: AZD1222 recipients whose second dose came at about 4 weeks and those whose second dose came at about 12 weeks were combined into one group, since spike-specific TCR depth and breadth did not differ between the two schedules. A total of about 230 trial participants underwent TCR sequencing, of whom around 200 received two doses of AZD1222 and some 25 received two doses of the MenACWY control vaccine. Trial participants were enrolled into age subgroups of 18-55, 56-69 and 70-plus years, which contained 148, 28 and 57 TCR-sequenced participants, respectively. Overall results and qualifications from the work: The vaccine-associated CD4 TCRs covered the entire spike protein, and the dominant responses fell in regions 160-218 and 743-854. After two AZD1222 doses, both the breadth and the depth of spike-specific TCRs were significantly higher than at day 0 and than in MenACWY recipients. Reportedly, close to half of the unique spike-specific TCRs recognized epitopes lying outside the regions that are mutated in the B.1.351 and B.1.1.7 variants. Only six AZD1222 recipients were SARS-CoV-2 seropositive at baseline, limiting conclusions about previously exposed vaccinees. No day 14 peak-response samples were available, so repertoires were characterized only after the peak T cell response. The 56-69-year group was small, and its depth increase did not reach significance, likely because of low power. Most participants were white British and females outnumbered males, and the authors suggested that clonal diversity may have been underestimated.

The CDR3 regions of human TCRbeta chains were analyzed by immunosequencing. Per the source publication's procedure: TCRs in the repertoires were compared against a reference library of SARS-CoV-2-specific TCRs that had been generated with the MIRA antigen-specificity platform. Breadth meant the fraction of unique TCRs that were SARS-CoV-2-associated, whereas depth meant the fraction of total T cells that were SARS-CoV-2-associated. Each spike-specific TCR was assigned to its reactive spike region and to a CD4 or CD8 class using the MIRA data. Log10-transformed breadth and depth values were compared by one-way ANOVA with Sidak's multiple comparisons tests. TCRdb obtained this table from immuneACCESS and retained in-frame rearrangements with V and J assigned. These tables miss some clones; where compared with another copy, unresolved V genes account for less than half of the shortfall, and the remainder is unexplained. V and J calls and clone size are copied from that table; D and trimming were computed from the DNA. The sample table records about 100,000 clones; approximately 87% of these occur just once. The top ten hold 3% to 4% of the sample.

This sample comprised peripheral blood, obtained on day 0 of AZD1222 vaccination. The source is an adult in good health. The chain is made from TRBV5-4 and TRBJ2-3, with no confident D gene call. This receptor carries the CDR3 CASSLVGGDTQYF. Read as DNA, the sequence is TGTGCCAGCAGCTTGGTGGGTGGTGATACGCAGTATTTT.